This T cell receptor beta chain was documented in a study of blood T cell repertoires in COVID-19 (dated by TCRdb to about 2020). The study in broad terms: The collaborator samples originated in the United States, Italy and Spain and spanned the acute and convalescent phases of COVID-19. The material from the prospective study consisted of cDNA or gDNA derived from T cells, B-cell-depleted T cells, or PBMCs. Subjects who had been exposed to COVID-19, were actively infected with it, or had recovered from it provided the deeply sampled blood TCRbeta repertoires that made up the dataset. The repertoires were made available in a free public database intended to serve as a resource for research on the immune response to SARS-CoV-2. The samples were drawn from two sources: the first 160 participants of the ongoing ImmuneRACE study, and about 1,300 subjects contributed by 6 global collaborators. A de-identified subject ID, COVID-19 status, age in years and sex were almost always included in the sample metadata. HLA class I and class II types, where available, came from metadata supplied by the sample provider rather than from assay-based typing.

In regard to this clone: No cognate antigen has been identified for it. No much larger clonotype is one base removed from it; base qualities were not supplied.

The immunoSEQ Assay, a bias-controlled multiplex PCR, was used to amplify TCRbeta CDR3 regions from genomic DNA. On the study's bioinformatics: Nucleated cell counts per sample were estimated from amplification of reference gene primers within the assay. To quantify the absolute abundance of each unique TCRbeta CDR3 rearrangement, sequence reads were collapsed and filtered. For each sample, productive Simpson clonality was calculated by taking the square root of Simpson's diversity index across productive rearrangements. In TCRdb, the immuneACCESS table is reduced to in-frame sequences with V and J assigned. These tables do not hold every clone; where another copy was compared, an unresolved V gene accounts for under half, and the others remain unexplained. The V and J calls and the clone size are those of that table, but D and trimming were determined from the DNA. The sample table lists about 370,000 clones, 80% to 90% of them with a count of one. Of the sample, approximately 3% falls within the top ten clones.

The research as a whole found: Clinical and demographic metadata were provided uncurated, with the amount varying by source and participant.

CDR1 is given as SGDLS and CDR2 as YYNGEE, both from the germline V gene. The CDR3, cysteine through phenylalanine, is 16 amino acids long. Of all the DNA, just the CDR3 is kept, 48 bases in frame from base 1. V is shortened by 3 bases, J by 4 bases, and the region joining them spans 19 bases. In Seattle, one collaborating source enrolled patients while the infection was active and tracked those patients longitudinally over the course of disease. Whole blood was collected in K2EDTA tubes by collaborating institutions according to the institutions' own protocols. For TCRbeta analysis, collaborator samples were shipped as frozen whole blood, as isolated PBMCs, or as DNA extracted from either sample type.

This TCR derives from a woman in her thirties with COVID-19, enrolled during active disease. Sequencing used peripheral blood. The V and J segments used are TRBV9 and TRBJ2-5, and possibly TRBD1, on 6 matching bases. CDR3 protein: CASSAGAGVGGETQYF. The DNA sequence is given as TGTGCCAGCAGCGCCGGGGCAGGGGTAGGAGGAGAGACCCAGTACTTC.